This T cell receptor beta chain was documented in a study of post-analysis software for immune sequencing data. Findings and caveats of the study: In patients, 4 to 6 TRBV segments were more frequent than in controls, with TRBV5-6, TRBV5-1 and TRBV20-1 among them.

CDR1 is LGHDT, CDR2 YNNKEL, per germline (reference sequence). CDR3 size: 18 residues. V was clipped by 1 base and J by 0 bases; unmatched bases: 5. Prepared libraries of TCR beta cDNA carried unique molecular identifiers. TCRdb re-derived calls from the PCR reads in MiXCR, one entry per CDR3 protein. The repertoire holds some 260,000 distinct CDR3 sequences, 30% to 45% seen once, with under 5% in the top ten. In this sample, this clonotype turned up a few times. Its antigen is as yet unknown. The receptor was derived from a girl aged 5-17 years with multiple sclerosis. Sequencing was performed on blood. The V gene is TRBV3-1, the J gene TRBJ2-3, with 12 bases fitting TRBD2. The CDR3: CASSQALAGGPSTDTQYF. The CDR3 region has the DNA TGTGCCAGCAGCCAAGCGCTAGCGGGGGGGCCTAGCACAGATACGCAGTATTTT.